Sequencing of this TCR beta chain was carried out in a study of Graves' ophthalmopathy and Graves' hyperthyroidism. Overall study findings and caveats: Most thyroid clonotypes expanded beyond 0.001 frequency were also found in blood.

The CDR3 totals 14 residues. Germline assignment: CDR1 SNHLY and CDR2 FYNNEI. With regard to this clonotype: Its antigen is not identified. At one end the junction does not follow the germline gene, possibly because of a read error.

RNA transcripts were the template, and TCR beta CDR3 regions were amplified from them. First-round RT-PCR employed HTBI primers, with a second-round multiplex PCR after it. TCRdb passed the multiplex PCR reads through MiXCR, listing each CDR3 protein once. In the table there are 260,000 or so distinct CDR3 sequences, about 47% of which are singletons. The receptor was isolated from an adult man with Graves' ophthalmopathy. The specimen sequenced was peripheral blood. The genes are TRBV2 and TRBJ2-2, with 7 bases fitting TRBD1. The CDR3 is CASSEALGGTEQFF. The CDR3 nucleotides are TGTGCCAGCAGTGAAGCGCTAGGGGGCACTGAGCAGTTTTTT. The entire variable domain, with the rest obtained from reference TRBV2 and TRBJ2-2, is as follows: EPEVTQTPSHQVTQMGQEVILRCVPISNHLYFYWYRQILGQKVEFLVSFYNNEISEKSEIFDDQFSVERPDGSNFTLKIRSTKLEDSAMYFCASSEALGGTEQFFGEGSRLTVL.